This entry is about one T cell receptor beta chain. Its antigen is unidentified. Germline CDR1 and CDR2: SGHVS and FQNEAQ. The CDR3 extends over 14 amino acids. V lost 1 base to trimming and J lost 3 bases, with 9 bases between them. 5'RACE template switching added a universal primer site and UMIs to TCR cDNA. Via MiXCR, TCRdb re-called the 5' RACE reads, giving one row per CDR3 protein. Found here are some 320,000 distinct CDR3 sequences, approximately 4% of them singletons; the top ten hold roughly 25%. The data originate from a study of T cells after yellow fever vaccination. Study-wide context: Fractions with few cells were prepared using SMART-Seq v4 Ultra Low Input. Regarding the study as a whole: Among primary-vaccination clones, most reappeared after the booster, at approximately 97% for CD4 and approximately 88% for CD8. In FACS-sorted repertoires, abundant clonotypes from the bulk population could appear as contaminants.

This sequence was found in a man aged 18 to 29 who received the YFV17D yellow fever vaccine. The chain is built from TRBV7-8 and TRBJ1-2; D is unresolved. This specimen was PBMCs, taken 5 days after the yellow fever booster vaccination. CDR3 region: CASSLVDRDYGYTF. The CDR3 nucleotides are TGTGCCAGCAGCTTAGTCGACCGGGACTATGGCTACACCTTC.